One and the same sample provided the 26 T cell receptor beta chains below, sequenced in a study of T cell responses to AZD1222 COVID-19 vaccine. This table comes from immunoSEQ multiplex PCR, and its TCRdb copy is limited to in-frame clones, with some not included. The data hold 90,000 to 130,000 clones, with about 86% observed a single time. Material: peripheral blood, obtained on day 0 of AZD1222 vaccination. The source of these receptors is an adult in good health.

J is TRBJ2-7 and V is TRBV5-1; D may be TRBD1 (6 bases). Trimming shortened V by 0 bases and J by 6 bases, and 13 bases separated the two germline ends. Germline values: CDR1 SGHRS, CDR2 YFSETQ. The CDR3 is 14 residues long. Written as DNA, the CDR3 is TGCGCCAGCAGCTTGGGACAGGTCCAAGGCGAGCAGTACTTC. Translated: CASSLGQVQGEQYF.

For the CDR3, the DNA is TGTGCCAGCAGCGGAAGCGGGCATGAGCAGTTCTTC. Residues: CASSGSGHEQFF. The chain recombines TRBV6-5 with TRBJ2-1; D perhaps matches TRBD2 (6 bases). The germline V gene has CDR1 MNHEY and CDR2 SVGAGI. Between the trimmed V and J ends, which lost 6 bases and 8 bases, there was a span of 11 bases. This CDR3 region has 12 residues.

CDR3 bases: TGTGCCAGCAGTTACTCTGGACGGCTCCAAGAGACCCAGTACTTC. It specifies CASSYSGRLQETQYF. The rearrangement joins TRBV6-5 to TRBJ2-5; D is ambiguous. V lost 0 bases, J lost 1 base, and 9 bases lay in between. The CDR3 has 15 amino acids. The germline V gene encodes CDR1 MNHEY and CDR2 SVGAGI.

This clone was recorded a few times. The chain carries TRBV6-5 and TRBJ2-2; 9 bases are a match to TRBD2. The junction had 3 bases not matched to a gene; V was cut back by 0 bases and J by 7 bases. The CDR3 is made up of 15 amino acids. Germline CDR1 reads MNHEY; CDR2 reads SVGAGI. The CDR3 nucleotides read TGTGCCAGCAGTTACTCAGCGGGGGGCAACGGGGAGCTGTTTTTT. Translation: CASSYSAGGNGELFF.

The chain combines TRBV28 with TRBJ1-1; the D is unclear. V gave up 8 bases and J gave up 0 bases, with 10 bases separating them. Germline-derived CDR1 and CDR2 are MDHEN and SYDVKM. The CDR3 is made up of 13 amino acids. The CDR3 region has the DNA TGTGCCAGCGGTATCTCAATGAACACTGAAGCTTTCTTT. Translation: CASGISMNTEAFF.

The chain uses TRBV5-5 and TRBJ2-1, with a weak D call TRBD1 (5 bases). CDR1 and CDR2 (germline): SGHKS, YYEKEE (reference sequence). The CDR3 runs to 15 residues. V was trimmed by 2 bases and J by 0 bases, leaving 9 bases between them. Here the CDR3 reads CASSFFRVSYNEQFF. In nucleotides, the CDR3 is TGTGCCAGCAGCTTTTTCAGGGTCTCCTACAATGAGCAGTTCTTC.

CDR3 sequence reads: CASSPGMNQPQHF. The CDR3, as DNA: TGTGCCAGCAGCCCAGGGATGAATCAGCCCCAGCATTTT. The chain employs TRBV7-9 and TRBJ1-5; perhaps TRBD1 as D (5 bases). Germline CDR1 and CDR2: SEHNR and FQNEAQ (reference sequence). This CDR3 contains 13 residues. V shed 5 bases and J shed 4 bases, with 9 bases lying between them.

The chain has TRBV5-1 and TRBJ2-1, with 10 bases matching TRBD2. CDR1 and CDR2 from the germline V gene are SGHRS and YFSETQ. CDR3 length: 15 residues. Trimming at V came to 7 bases and at J to 3 bases, leaving 7 bases not matched to a gene. CDR3 in amino acids: CASALWTSGYNEQFF. CDR3 in DNA: TGCGCCAGCGCCTTGTGGACTAGCGGCTACAATGAGCAGTTCTTC.

The chain carries TRBV6-4 and TRBJ2-1; the D gene is possibly TRBD2 (6 bases). The CDR3 is made up of 12 amino acids. The V end was cut by 5 bases, the J end by 9 bases, with 11 bases between. Per germline, CDR1 MRHNA and CDR2 SNTAGT. The CDR3 is CASSRDSFEQFF. CDR3 sequence (DNA): TGTGCCAGCAGTCGGGACTCTTTTGAGCAGTTCTTC.

The V call is TRBV2, the J call TRBJ2-2; 7 nucleotides line up with TRBD1. The germline V gene encodes CDR1 SNHLY and CDR2 FYNNEI. CDR3 size: 15 residues. The ends lost 5 bases at V and 1 base at J; junction bases unmatched: 4. CDR3 coding DNA: TGTGCCAGCAGTTATAGGACAGGGAACACCGGGGAGCTGTTTTTT. Protein product: CASSYRTGNTGELFF. Full variable domain (missing parts from reference TRBV2 and TRBJ2-2): EPEVTQTPSHQVTQMGQEVILRCVPISNHLYFYWYRQILGQKVEFLVSFYNNEISEKSEIFDDQFSVERPDGSNFTLKIRSTKLEDSAMYFCASSYRTGNTGELFFGEGSRLTVL.

The rearrangement uses TRBV10-2 and TRBJ1-6; 8 bases line up with TRBD1. With V trimmed by 2 bases and J by 12 bases, 6 bases remained unmatched. The CDR3 contains 14 residues. Germline values: CDR1 WSHSY, CDR2 SAAADI. CDR3 region: CASSEGQGVRPLHF. The DNA for the CDR3 is TGCGCCAGCAGTGAGGGACAGGGCGTGAGACCCCTCCACTTT.

The rearrangement joins TRBV30 to TRBJ2-5; tentatively, D is TRBD1 (5 bases). V lost 5 bases, J lost 2 bases, and 12 bases lay in between. The CDR3 sequence is 13 residues long. Germline CDR1 is GTSNPN and CDR2 is SVGIG (reference sequence). In DNA, the CDR3 is TGTGCCTGGCGGAGACAGATACAAGAGACCCAGTACTTC. Its translation: CAWRRQIQETQYF.

The chain is built from TRBV4-2 and TRBJ2-1, with TRBD2 identical over 7 bases. The length of the CDR3 is 16 residues. CDR1 is LGHNA and CDR2 is YNFKEQ in the germline V gene. With V trimmed by 3 bases and J by 2 bases, 7 bases remained unmatched. The CDR3 loop reads CASSHDSGKAYNEQFF. CDR3 nucleotides: TGTGCCAGCAGCCACGACAGCGGGAAAGCCTACAATGAGCAGTTCTTC.

The rearrangement joins TRBV18 to TRBJ2-7; 7 bases fit TRBD2. The ends lost 3 bases at V and 5 bases at J; junction bases unmatched: 7. Germline-derived CDR1 and CDR2 are KGHSH and LQKENI. The CDR3 covers 14 residues. This chain's CDR3 is CASSPSQGGDEQYF. The CDR3 region has the DNA TGTGCCAGCTCACCTTCCCAGGGAGGGGACGAGCAGTACTTC.

This rearrangement joins TRBV24-1 to TRBJ1-2; 9 positions agree with TRBD1. The CDR3 length is 13 residues. The V and J ends lost 5 bases and 5 bases, in that order; junction bases with no gene match: 2. CDR1 and CDR2 from the germline V gene are KGHDR and SFDVKD. The CDR3 DNA reads as TGTGCCACCAGTGGGACAGGGGAATATGGCTACACCTTC. Its protein product is CATSGTGEYGYTF.

This clone has a handful of counts. The chain joins TRBV24-1 to TRBJ2-7; D is unresolved. Looked up from germline, CDR1 is KGHDR and CDR2 is SFDVKD. V lost 2 bases and J 2 bases, leaving 0 bases between the germline ends. CDR3 size: 11 residues. The CDR3 region has the DNA TGTGCCACCAGTGATTCCTACGAGCAGTACTTC. Encoded protein: CATSDSYEQYF.

This clone was seen only a few times. V gene TRBV7-2 combines with J gene TRBJ2-6; D uncertain. Germline loops: CDR1 SGHTA, CDR2 FQGNSA. The CDR3 sequence is 16 residues long. Trimming removed 4 bases from V and 1 base from J, with 11 bases in between. The CDR3 DNA sequence: TGTGCCAGCAGCTCCCTAGGCCTATCTGGGGCCAACGTCCTGACTTTC. As protein: CASSSLGLSGANVLTF.

Here the CDR3 reads CASSLDGLSNQPQHF. In nucleotides, the CDR3 is TGCGCCAGCAGCTTGGACGGCCTAAGCAATCAGCCCCAGCATTTT. V is TRBV5-1 and J is TRBJ1-5; D remains unclear. Germline V gene sequence: CDR1 SGHRS, CDR2 YFSETQ. The CDR3 has 15 amino acids. V was cut by 0 bases and J by 1 base, with 8 bases left in between.

CDR3 sequence (DNA): TGTGCCAGCAGTACCGGGGGTAAACCCCATGGCTACACCTTC. It encodes CASSTGGKPHGYTF. The chain employs TRBV28 and TRBJ1-2, with a weak D call TRBD1 (5 bases). V gave up 5 bases and J gave up 6 bases, with 16 bases separating them. This CDR3 has 14 residues. Germline CDR1 is MDHEN and CDR2 is SYDVKM.

This rearrangement joins TRBV28 to TRBJ2-7, with D hard to call. The CDR3 runs 13 residues. The germline V and J ends were trimmed by 2 bases and 5 bases, with 10 bases remaining between them. The germline V gene has CDR1 MDHEN and CDR2 SYDVKM. The CDR3 nucleotides read TGTGCCAGCAGTTTAGTTTCGGGTAACGAGCAGTACTTC. Translated, it gives CASSLVSGNEQYF.

The rearrangement links TRBV20-1 to TRBJ2-5; D is unclear. The V end lost 3 bases, the J end lost 5 bases, and 16 bases lay between the germline ends. There are 14 residues in the CDR3. The V gene's germline CDR1 is DFQATT and CDR2 SNEGSKA (reference sequence). For the CDR3, the DNA is TGCAGTGCTAGTGGTCAACAGCCCCGGGAGACCCAGTACTTC. This gives the protein CSASGQQPRETQYF.

The V gene is TRBV5-1, the J gene TRBJ1-1; D might be TRBD1 (6 bases). Trimming cost V 2 bases and J 1 base, with 6 bases left between them. This CDR3 is built from 13 residues. Germline V CDR1 and CDR2: SGHRS, YFSETQ. The CDR3 DNA sequence: TGCGCCAGCAGCTTACAGGGGAACACTGAAGCTTTCTTT. This gives the protein CASSLQGNTEAFF.

This chain uses TRBV23-1 with TRBJ2-7; D is possibly TRBD1 (5 bases). TRBV23-1 is sorted into the ORF group, with uncertain function. V lost 2 bases and J lost 0, with 17 bases in between. This CDR3 is built from 17 residues. CDR3 sequence reads: CASSQPWGLNLSYEQYF. For the CDR3, the DNA is TGCGCCAGCAGTCAACCCTGGGGCCTTAACCTCTCCTACGAGCAGTACTTC.

This chain's CDR3 is CASSFHRGTEQYF. CDR3 in DNA: TGTGCCAGCAGTTTCCACAGGGGTACCGAGCAGTACTTC. J is TRBJ2-7 and V is TRBV6-2 or TRBV6-3; 7 bases are shared with TRBD1. Looked up from germline, CDR1 is MNHEY and CDR2 is SVGEGT. The V segment lost 4 bases and the J segment 6 bases; nucleotides outside the gene matches: 6. The CDR3 runs 13 residues.

The J gene is TRBJ2-2, the V gene TRBV27; the D call may be TRBD1 or TRBD2 (5 bases each). This CDR3 has 14 amino acids. V lost 6 bases and J 4 bases, leaving 12 bases between the germline ends. Germline loops: CDR1 MNHEY, CDR2 SMNVEV (reference sequence). CDR3 in DNA: TGTGCCAGCAGCCTCTTCGGGACCACCGGGGAGCTGTTTTTT. Protein sequence: CASSLFGTTGELFF.

This clone was seen once. The CDR3 DNA follows: TGTGCCAGTAGTATCTCGGGCAGCAACACTGAAGCTTTCTTT. Protein sequence: CASSISGSNTEAFF. This chain joins TRBV19 and TRBJ1-1; D ambiguous. Germline V gives CDR1 LNHDA, CDR2 SQIVND (reference sequence). The V and J ends lost 3 bases and 2 bases respectively, with 10 bases between them. There are 14 residues in the CDR3.